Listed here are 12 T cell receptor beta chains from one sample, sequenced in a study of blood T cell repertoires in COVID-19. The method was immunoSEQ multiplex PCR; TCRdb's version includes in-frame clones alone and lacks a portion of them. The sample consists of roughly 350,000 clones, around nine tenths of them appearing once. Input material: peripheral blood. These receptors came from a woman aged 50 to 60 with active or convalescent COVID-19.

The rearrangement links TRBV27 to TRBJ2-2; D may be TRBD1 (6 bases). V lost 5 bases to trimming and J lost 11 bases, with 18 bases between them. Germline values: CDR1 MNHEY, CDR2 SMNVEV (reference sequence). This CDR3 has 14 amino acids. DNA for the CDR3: TGTGCCAGCAGTCCCGGGACACCGCCGTACGAGCTGTTTTTT. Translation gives CASSPGTPPYELFF.

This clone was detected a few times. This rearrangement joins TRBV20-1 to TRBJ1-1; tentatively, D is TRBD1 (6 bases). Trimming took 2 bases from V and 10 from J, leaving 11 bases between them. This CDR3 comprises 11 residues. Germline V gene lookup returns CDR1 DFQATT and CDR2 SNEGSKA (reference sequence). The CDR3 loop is CSARPPQGAFF. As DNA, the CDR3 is TGCAGTGCTAGACCCCCACAGGGAGCTTTCTTT.

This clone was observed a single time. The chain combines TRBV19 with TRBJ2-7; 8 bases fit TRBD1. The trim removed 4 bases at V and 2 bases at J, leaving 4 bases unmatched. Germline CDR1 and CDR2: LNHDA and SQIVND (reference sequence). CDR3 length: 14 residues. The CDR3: CASSTTTGAYEQYF. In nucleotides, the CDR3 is TGTGCCAGTAGTACAACGACAGGGGCCTACGAGCAGTACTTC.

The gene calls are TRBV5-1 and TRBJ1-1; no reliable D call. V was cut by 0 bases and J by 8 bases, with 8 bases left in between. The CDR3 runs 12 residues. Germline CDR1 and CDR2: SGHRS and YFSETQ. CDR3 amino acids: CASSLAGKEAFF. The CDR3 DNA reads TGCGCCAGCAGCTTGGCCGGGAAGGAAGCTTTCTTT. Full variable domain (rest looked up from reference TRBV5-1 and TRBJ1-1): KAGVTQTPRYLIKTRGQQVTLSCSPISGHRSVSWYQQTPGQGLQFLFEYFSETQRNKGNFPGRFSGRQFSNSRSEMNVSTLELGDSALYLCASSLAGKEAFFGQGTRLTVV.

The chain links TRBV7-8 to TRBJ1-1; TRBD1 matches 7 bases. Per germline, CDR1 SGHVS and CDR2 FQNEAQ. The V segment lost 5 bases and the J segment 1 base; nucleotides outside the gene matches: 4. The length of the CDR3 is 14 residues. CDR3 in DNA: TGTGCCAGCAGCATTGGGACAGCGAACACTGAAGCTTTCTTT. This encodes CASSIGTANTEAFF.

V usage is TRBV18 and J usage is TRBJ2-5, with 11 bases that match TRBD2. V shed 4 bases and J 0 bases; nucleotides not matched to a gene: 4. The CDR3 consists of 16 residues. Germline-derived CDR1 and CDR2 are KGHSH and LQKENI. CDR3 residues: CASSRRTSGYQETQYF. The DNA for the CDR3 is TGTGCCAGCTCACGTCGGACTAGCGGGTACCAAGAGACCCAGTACTTC.

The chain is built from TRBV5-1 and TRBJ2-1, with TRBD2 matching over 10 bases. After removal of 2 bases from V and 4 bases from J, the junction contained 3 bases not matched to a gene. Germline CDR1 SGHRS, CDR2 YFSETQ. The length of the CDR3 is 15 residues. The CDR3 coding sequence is TGCGCCAGCAGCTTAGGACTAGCGGATTACAATGAGCAGTTCTTC. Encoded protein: CASSLGLADYNEQFF.

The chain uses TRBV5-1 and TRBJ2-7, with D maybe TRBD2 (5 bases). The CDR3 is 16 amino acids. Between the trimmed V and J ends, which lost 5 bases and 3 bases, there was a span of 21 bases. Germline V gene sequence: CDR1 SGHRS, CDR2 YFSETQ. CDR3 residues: CASRPFLGDGFYEQYF. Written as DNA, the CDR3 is TGCGCCAGCAGGCCCTTCTTGGGAGACGGTTTCTACGAGCAGTACTTC.

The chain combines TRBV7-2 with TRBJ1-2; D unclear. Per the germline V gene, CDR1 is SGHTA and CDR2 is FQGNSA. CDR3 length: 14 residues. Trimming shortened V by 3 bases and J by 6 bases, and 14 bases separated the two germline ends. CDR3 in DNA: TGTGCCAGCAGCTTCTTCGCCCAGTTTGATGGCTACACCTTC. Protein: CASSFFAQFDGYTF. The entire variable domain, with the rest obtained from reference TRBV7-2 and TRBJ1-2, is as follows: GAGVSQSPSNKVTEKGKDVELRCDPISGHTALYWYRQSLGQGLEFLIYFQGNSAPDKSGLPSDRFSAERTGGSVSTLTIQRTQQEDSAVYLCASSFFAQFDGYTFGSGTRLTVV.

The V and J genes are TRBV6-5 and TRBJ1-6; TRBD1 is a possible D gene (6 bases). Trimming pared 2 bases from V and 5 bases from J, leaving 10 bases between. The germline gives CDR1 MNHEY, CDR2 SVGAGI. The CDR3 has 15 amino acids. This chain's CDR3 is CASSYQDRDNSPLHF. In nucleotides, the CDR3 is TGTGCCAGCAGTTACCAGGACAGAGATAATTCACCCCTCCACTTT.

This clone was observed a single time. The CDR3 DNA reads as TGTGCCAGCAGTTTAGGCAGACGACAGTATAACTATGGCTACACCTTC. Translating it yields CASSLGRRQYNYGYTF. The rearrangement uses TRBV28 and TRBJ1-2, with D tentatively TRBD1 (5 bases). In germline, CDR1 is MDHEN, CDR2 SYDVKM. This CDR3 is 16 amino acids long. The V end was cut by 2 bases, the J end by 1 base, with 14 bases between.

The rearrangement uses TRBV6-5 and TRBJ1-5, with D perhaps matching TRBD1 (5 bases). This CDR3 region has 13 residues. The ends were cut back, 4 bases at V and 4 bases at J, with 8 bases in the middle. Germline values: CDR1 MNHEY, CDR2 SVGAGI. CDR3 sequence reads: CASSLQVNQPQHF. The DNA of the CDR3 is TGTGCCAGCAGTTTACAGGTGAATCAGCCCCAGCATTTT.